The 13 T cell receptor beta chains below were found in one sample sequenced in a study of blood T cell repertoires in COVID-19. The data were produced by immunoSEQ multiplex PCR, yet TCRdb's version contains in-frame clones alone and is incomplete. This sample has 100,000 to 150,000 clones; 92% occur once, and the top ten carry 2.1%. The sequencing sample was made of peripheral blood. These receptors were obtained from a man aged 50-59 years with COVID-19, enrolled during active disease.

The chain joins TRBV4-2 to TRBJ2-2; the match to TRBD2 covers 13 bases. Germline CDR1 and CDR2: LGHNA and YNFKEQ. Germline trimming cut 4 bases from V and 6 bases from J; bases unmatched to any gene: 11. This CDR3 contains 18 residues. The CDR3 loop reads CASSPRLAGGLSAGELFF. The CDR3 bases are TGTGCCAGCAGCCCTCGACTAGCGGGAGGACTTTCCGCCGGGGAGCTGTTTTTT.

The chain links TRBV7-8 to TRBJ2-7; perhaps TRBD1 as D (5 bases). The CDR3 sequence is 14 residues long. The V and J ends lost 1 base and 2 bases respectively, with 9 bases between them. The germline gives CDR1 SGHVS, CDR2 FQNEAQ. Written as DNA, the CDR3 is TGTGCCAGCAGCTTAGGGGGCAGGCCCTACGAGCAGTACTTC. Residues: CASSLGGRPYEQYF.

The gene calls are TRBV19 and TRBJ2-7, with a tentative D call TRBD1 (5 bases). This CDR3 region has 15 residues. Germline V gives CDR1 LNHDA, CDR2 SQIVND (reference sequence). Trimming stripped 5 bases from V and 2 bases from J, with 16 bases between. The chain's CDR3 is CASSPSWGAPYEQYF. CDR3 in DNA: TGTGCCAGTAGTCCTTCCTGGGGCGCGCCCTACGAGCAGTACTTC.

This chain joins TRBV6-1 and TRBJ2-1; 10 bases align to TRBD2. Trimming cost V 1 base and J 12 bases; bases outside gene matches: 12. Germline values: CDR1 MNHNS, CDR2 SASEGT. This CDR3 is built from 16 residues. The CDR3 DNA follows: TGTGCCAGCAGTGAAGAAACGGCTAGCGGGAGAAGTCGGCAGTTCTTC. Translation: CASSEETASGRSRQFF.

CDR3 sequence: CASSPRTGVSTGELFF. CDR3 nucleotide sequence: TGTGCCAGCAGCCCGCGGACAGGGGTGAGCACCGGGGAGCTGTTTTTT. The genes are TRBV9 and TRBJ2-2; 9 positions agree with TRBD1. V lost 4 bases to trimming and J lost 4 bases; unmatched junction nucleotides: 8. From germline, CDR1 is SGDLS and CDR2 YYNGEE. CDR3 length equals 16 residues.

The V and J genes are TRBV7-8 and TRBJ2-1; 9 bases align to TRBD2. V gave up 2 bases and J gave up 5 bases; unmatched junction bases: 4. The CDR3 extends over 15 amino acids. Germline V gives CDR1 SGHVS, CDR2 FQNEAQ. This chain's CDR3 is CASSLIAGENNEQFF. Written as DNA, the CDR3 is TGTGCCAGCAGCTTAATAGCGGGAGAGAACAATGAGCAGTTCTTC.

The DNA for the CDR3 is TGTGCCATCGCGAAGGGGCCTGATTCTGGAAACACCATATATTTT. It yields the protein CAIAKGPDSGNTIYF. The rearrangement links TRBV5-6 to TRBJ1-3, with D tentatively TRBD1 (5 bases). The CDR3 has 15 amino acids. The V end lost 9 bases, the J end lost 1 base, and 17 bases lay between the germline ends. Germline V CDR1 and CDR2: SGHDT, YYEEEE. Full variable domain (outside the CDR3, taken from reference TRBV5-6 and TRBJ1-3): DAGVTQSPTHLIKTRGQQVTLRCSPKSGHDTVSWYQQALGQGPQFIFQYYEEEERQRGNFPDRFSGHQFPNYSSELNVNALLLGDSALYLCAIAKGPDSGNTIYFGEGSWLTVV.

This chain links TRBV7-6 with TRBJ2-3; TRBD1 matches at 9 bases. The CDR3 totals 15 residues. Unmatched junction bases numbered 2, after V lost 1 base and J lost 3 bases. The germline gives CDR1 SGHVS, CDR2 FNYEAQ. The CDR3 coding sequence is TGTGCCAGCAGCTTAGTCGGACAGGGGACAGATACGCAGTATTTT. It is translated as CASSLVGQGTDTQYF. Complete variable domain (other parts from reference TRBV7-6 and TRBJ2-3): GAGVSQSPRYKVTKRGQDVALRCDPISGHVSLYWYRQALGQGPEFLTYFNYEAQQDKSGLPNDRFSAERPEGSISTLTIQRTEQRDSAMYRCASSLVGQGTDTQYFGPGTRLTVL.

The chain employs TRBV19 and TRBJ2-5; D perhaps matches TRBD2 (6 bases). The V gene lost 5 bases and the J gene lost 1 base, with 14 bases spanning the gap. The germline gives CDR1 LNHDA, CDR2 SQIVND (reference sequence). This CDR3 is built from 15 residues. The CDR3, as DNA: TGTGCCAGTAGTCCCAATGCGGGGCCCCAAGAGACCCAGTACTTC. It encodes CASSPNAGPQETQYF. The full variable domain, its missing parts supplied by reference TRBV19 and TRBJ2-5, is DGGITQSPKYLFRKEGQNVTLSCEQNLNHDAMYWYRQDPGQGLRLIYYSQIVNDFQKGDIAEGYSVSREKKESFPLTVTSAQKNPTAFYLCASSPNAGPQETQYFGPGTRLLVL.

The chain employs TRBV3-1 (or the pseudogene TRBV3-2) and TRBJ1-3, with D maybe TRBD1 (5 bases). The germline V gene encodes CDR1 LGHDT and CDR2 YNNKEL (reference sequence). Trimming pared 3 bases from V and 7 bases from J, leaving 13 bases between. The CDR3 totals 14 residues. As DNA, the CDR3 is TGTGCCAGCAGCCAGCGGGACGGGATGAACACCATATATTTT. Translated, it gives CASSQRDGMNTIYF.

The V gene is TRBV9, the J gene TRBJ1-6, with D perhaps matching TRBD1 (6 bases). Trimming cost V 3 bases and J 6 bases, with 10 bases left between them. Germline CDR1 SGDLS, CDR2 YYNGEE. The CDR3 is 14 residues long. The CDR3 protein is CASSAQGPNSPLHF. CDR3 DNA: TGTGCCAGCAGCGCACAGGGTCCTAATTCACCCCTCCACTTT. Supplemented by reference TRBV9 and TRBJ1-6, the full variable domain reads DSGVTQTPKHLITATGQRVTLRCSPRSGDLSVYWYQQSLDQGLQFLIQYYNGEERAKGNILERFSAQQFPDLHSELNLSSLELGDSALYFCASSAQGPNSPLHFGNGTRLTVT.

The genes are TRBV6-6 and TRBJ2-7, with 8 bases that match TRBD2. There are 13 residues in the CDR3. Per the germline V gene, CDR1 is MNHNY and CDR2 is SVGAGI (reference sequence). Losses at the gene ends were 5 bases for V and 6 bases for J; bases not matched to a gene: 6. The CDR3 DNA reads TGTGCCAGCAGTCAGTTAGCGGGACGCGAGCAGTACGTC. Its translation: CASSQLAGREQYV.

This clone was seen a few times. The genes are TRBV5-4 and TRBJ2-3; 7 bases are a match to TRBD2. Germline lookup yields CDR1 SGHNT and CDR2 YYREEE (reference sequence). J gave up 2 bases and V 1 base, and 4 bases lay outside the gene matches. This CDR3 has 15 residues. The CDR3 DNA reads as TGTGCCAGCAGCTTGTTTCTAGCGGACACAGATACGCAGTATTTT. As protein: CASSLFLADTDTQYF.